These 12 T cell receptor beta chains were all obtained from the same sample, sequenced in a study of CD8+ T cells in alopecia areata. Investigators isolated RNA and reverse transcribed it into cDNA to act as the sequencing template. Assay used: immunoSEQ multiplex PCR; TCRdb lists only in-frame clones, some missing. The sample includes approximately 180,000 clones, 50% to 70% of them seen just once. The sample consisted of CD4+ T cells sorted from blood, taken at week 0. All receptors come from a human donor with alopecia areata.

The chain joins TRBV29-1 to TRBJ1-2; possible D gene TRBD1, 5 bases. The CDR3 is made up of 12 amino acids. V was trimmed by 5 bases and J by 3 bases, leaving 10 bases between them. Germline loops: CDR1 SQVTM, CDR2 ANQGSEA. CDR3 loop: CSVHMGDYGYTF. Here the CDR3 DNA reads TGCAGCGTTCACATGGGGGACTATGGCTACACCTTC.

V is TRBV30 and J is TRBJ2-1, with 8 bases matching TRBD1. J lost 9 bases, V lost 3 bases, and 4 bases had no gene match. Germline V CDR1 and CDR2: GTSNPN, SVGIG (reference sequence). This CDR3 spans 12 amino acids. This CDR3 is CAWSRQGPEQFF. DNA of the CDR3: TGTGCCTGGAGCAGACAGGGGCCTGAGCAGTTCTTC. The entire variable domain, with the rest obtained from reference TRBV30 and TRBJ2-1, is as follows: SQTIHQWPATLVQPVGSPLSLECTVEGTSNPNLYWYRQAAGRGLQLLFYSVGIGQISSEVPQNLSASRPQDRQFILSSKKLLLSDSGFYLCAWSRQGPEQFFGPGTRLTVL.

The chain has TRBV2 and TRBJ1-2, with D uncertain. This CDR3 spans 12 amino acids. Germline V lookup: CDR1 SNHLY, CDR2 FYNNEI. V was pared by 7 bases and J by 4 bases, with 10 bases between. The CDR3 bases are TGTGCCAGCACCTCCACTGTCTATGGCTACACCTTC. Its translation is CASTSTVYGYTF.

CDR3 in amino acids: CASSPEGRGIGGYTF. Here the CDR3 DNA reads TGTGCCAGCAGCCCGGAGGGCAGGGGCATTGGTGGCTACACCTTC. This chain joins TRBV7-8 and TRBJ1-2, with D maybe TRBD1 (6 bases). The V gene's germline CDR1 is SGHVS and CDR2 FQNEAQ. The CDR3 is made up of 15 amino acids. The V and J ends lost 5 bases and 7 bases respectively, with 20 bases between them.

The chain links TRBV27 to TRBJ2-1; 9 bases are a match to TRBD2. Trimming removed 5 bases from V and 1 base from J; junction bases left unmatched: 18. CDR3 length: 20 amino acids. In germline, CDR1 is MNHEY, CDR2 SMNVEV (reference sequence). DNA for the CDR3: TGTGCCAGCAGTACCCCCGAGACTAGCGGTGGCGCATGGTCCTACAATGAGCAGTTCTTC. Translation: CASSTPETSGGAWSYNEQFF.

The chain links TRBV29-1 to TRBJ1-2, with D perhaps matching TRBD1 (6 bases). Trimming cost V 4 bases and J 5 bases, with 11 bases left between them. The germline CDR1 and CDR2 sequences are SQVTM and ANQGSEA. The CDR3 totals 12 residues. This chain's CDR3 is CSVGQESYGYTF. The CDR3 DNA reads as TGCAGCGTTGGACAGGAGAGTTATGGCTACACCTTC.

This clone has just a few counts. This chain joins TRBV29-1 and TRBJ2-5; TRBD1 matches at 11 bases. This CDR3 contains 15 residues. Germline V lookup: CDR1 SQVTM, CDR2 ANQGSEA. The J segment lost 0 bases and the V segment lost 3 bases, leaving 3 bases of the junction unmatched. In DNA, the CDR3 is TGCAGCGTTGAGGACAGGGGGCCCAACCAAGAGACCCAGTACTTC. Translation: CSVEDRGPNQETQYF.

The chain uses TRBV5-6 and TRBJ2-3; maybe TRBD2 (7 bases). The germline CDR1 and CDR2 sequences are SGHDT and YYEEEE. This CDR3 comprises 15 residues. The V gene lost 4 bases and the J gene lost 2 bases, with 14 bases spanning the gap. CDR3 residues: CASSGGAGATDTQYF. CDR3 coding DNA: TGTGCCAGCAGCGGCGGGGCGGGGGCCACAGATACGCAGTATTTT.

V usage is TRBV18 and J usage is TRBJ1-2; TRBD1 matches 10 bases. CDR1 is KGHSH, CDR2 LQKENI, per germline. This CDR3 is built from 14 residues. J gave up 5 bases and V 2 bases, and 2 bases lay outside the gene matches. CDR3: CASSPLGQGYGYTF. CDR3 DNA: TGTGCCAGCTCACCATTGGGACAGGGGTATGGCTACACCTTC.

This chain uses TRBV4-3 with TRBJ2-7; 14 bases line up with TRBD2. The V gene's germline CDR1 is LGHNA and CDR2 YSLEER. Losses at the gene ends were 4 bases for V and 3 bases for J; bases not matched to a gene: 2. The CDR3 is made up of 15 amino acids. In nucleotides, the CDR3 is TGCGCCAGCAGCCCGGGGACTAGCGGGGGCTACGAGCAGTACTTC. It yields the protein CASSPGTSGGYEQYF.

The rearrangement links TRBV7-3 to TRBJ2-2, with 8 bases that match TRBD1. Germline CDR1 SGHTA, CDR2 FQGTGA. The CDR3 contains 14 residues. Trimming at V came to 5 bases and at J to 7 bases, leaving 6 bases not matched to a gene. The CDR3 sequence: CASSPTGDGGELFF. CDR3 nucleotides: TGTGCCAGCAGCCCGACAGGGGATGGCGGGGAGCTGTTTTTT.

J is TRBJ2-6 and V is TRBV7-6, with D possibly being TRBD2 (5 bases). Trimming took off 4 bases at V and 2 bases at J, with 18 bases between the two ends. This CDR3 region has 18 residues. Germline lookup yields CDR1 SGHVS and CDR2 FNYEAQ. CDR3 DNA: TGTGCCAGCAGCTCATTACTCCGGACTCCTCCTGGGGCCAACGTCCTGACTTTC. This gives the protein CASSSLLRTPPGANVLTF.